The source of this T cell receptor (beta chain) is a study of T-cell memory formation after mild COVID-19. Regarding the study as a whole: Memory cells collected pre-infection included some clones that later responded, suggesting cross-reactive memory joined. Clones that contracted from day 15 to 85 had balanced CD4/CD8; later expanders were CD4+ biased. The study found contracting CD4+ clones mainly in CM and EM and contracting CD8+ clones in EMRA.

TCRalpha and TCRbeta libraries used 5'RACE with constant-segment primers and UMIs. Each CDR3 protein gets one entry after TCRdb re-called the 5' RACE reads with MiXCR. The sample consists of about 290,000 distinct CDR3 sequences, less than 20% of them appearing once. A note on this clonotype: The antigen is undetermined.

Deletions cut 5 bases from V and 5 bases from J, with 13 bases between. The CDR3 has 14 residues. Germline assignment: CDR1 SNHLY and CDR2 FYNNEI. Sequencing input: PBMCs or a T cell subset sorted from them (not recorded which). The rearrangement links TRBV2 to TRBJ1-5, with D possibly TRBD1 on 5 matching bases. This clonotype was obtained from a man between 18 and 29 years old who had mild COVID-19 (a few samples of this study predate the infection). Cell type and time point are not known. CDR3 loop: CASSIGDPDQPQHF. The CDR3 DNA is TGTGCCAGCAGTATCGGGGACCCAGATCAGCCCCAGCATTTT.